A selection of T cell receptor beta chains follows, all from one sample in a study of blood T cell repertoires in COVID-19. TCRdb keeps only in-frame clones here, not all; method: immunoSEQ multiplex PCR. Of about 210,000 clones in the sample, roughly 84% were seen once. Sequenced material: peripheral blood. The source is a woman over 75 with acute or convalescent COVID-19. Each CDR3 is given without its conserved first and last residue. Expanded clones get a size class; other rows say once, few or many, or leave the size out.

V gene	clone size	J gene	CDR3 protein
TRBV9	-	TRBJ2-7	ASSPSRGRREQY
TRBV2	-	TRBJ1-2	ASSWGQGDGYT
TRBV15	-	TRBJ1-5	ATSRDAQWNQPQH
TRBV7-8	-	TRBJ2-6	ASSPWDRATFFSGANVLT
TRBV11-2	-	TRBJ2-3	ASSLDPGAADTQY
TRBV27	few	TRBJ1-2	ASSFYGQGYGYT
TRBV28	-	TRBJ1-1	ASSLRSGNTEAF
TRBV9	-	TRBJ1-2	ASSPHRGRGYGYT
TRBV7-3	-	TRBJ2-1	ASSSLSSYNEQF
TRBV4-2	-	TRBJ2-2	ASSQPAVAGGPNTGELF
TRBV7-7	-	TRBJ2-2	ASSPLGSNTGELF
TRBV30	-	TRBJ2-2	AWSSRLASNTGELF
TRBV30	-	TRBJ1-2	AWSYRSGYGYT
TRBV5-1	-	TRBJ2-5	ASSPGGMEETQY
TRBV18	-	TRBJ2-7	ASSPGTGSFGEQY
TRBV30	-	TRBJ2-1	AWVPGTSFIEQF
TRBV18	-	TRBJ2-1	ASSPTGITYNEQF
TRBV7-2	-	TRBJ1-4	ASSLDYRVLGEKLF
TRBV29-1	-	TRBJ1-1	SAIPDRGKRGF
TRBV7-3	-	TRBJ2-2	ASSSQGPPGELF
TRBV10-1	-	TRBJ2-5	ASSEAAQGTQY
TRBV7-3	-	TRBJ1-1	ASSLIKNTEAF
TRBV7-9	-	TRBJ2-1	ASSMEYLQGEQF
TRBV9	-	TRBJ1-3	ASSVGSPGNTIY
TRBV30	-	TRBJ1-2	AWSRDRLEGYT
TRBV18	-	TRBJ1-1	ASSPIGANTEAF
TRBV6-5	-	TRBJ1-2	ASSYGVGYT
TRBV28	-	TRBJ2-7	ASSLWGGPDHEQY
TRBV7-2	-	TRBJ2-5	ASSRGLAGVETQY
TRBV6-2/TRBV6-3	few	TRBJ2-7	ASSSPLPYEQY
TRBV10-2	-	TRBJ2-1	ASTRIDRGAYNEQF
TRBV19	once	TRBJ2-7	ASSQTASYEQY
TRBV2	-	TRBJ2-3	ASSDPQRAYTDTQY
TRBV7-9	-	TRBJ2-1	ASSPPGQGSYNEQF
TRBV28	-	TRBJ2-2	ASSLAGPGELF
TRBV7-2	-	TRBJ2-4	ASSLDGSGLLGNIQY
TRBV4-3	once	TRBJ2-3	ASSRRLKLGGSTDTQY
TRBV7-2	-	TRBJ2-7	ASSNPGTTYEQY
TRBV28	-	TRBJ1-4	ASNLPGTANEKLF
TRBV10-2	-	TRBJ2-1	ASTGLAAYNEQF
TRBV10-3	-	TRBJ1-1	AISEGAVEAF
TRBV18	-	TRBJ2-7	ASSPSGGQGHEQY
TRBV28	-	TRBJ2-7	ASSLYARSYEQY
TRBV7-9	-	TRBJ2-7	ASSPGTGDYEQY
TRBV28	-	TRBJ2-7	ASRPTMGHGYEQY
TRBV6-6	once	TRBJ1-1	ASSYPDTEAF
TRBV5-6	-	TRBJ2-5	ASSLGASPQETQY
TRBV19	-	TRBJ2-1	ASSIAGSYNEQF
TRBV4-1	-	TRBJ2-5	ASSPVLLETQY
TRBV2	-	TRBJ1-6	ASSVSYPGSPLH
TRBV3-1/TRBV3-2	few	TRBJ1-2	ASSGTGGVYGYT
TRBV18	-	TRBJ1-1	ASSPGTGDTEAF
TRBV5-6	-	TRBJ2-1	ASSFLVVKSEQF
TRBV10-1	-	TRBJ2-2	ASSEFTTSTGELF
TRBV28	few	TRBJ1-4	ASNSARVGKLF